The clone carrying this TCR beta chain was seen a few times. This sample was included in a study of T-cell reconstitution after alpha-beta-depleted transplantation in children. V was clipped by 5 bases and J by 6 bases; unmatched bases: 4. The germline CDR1 and CDR2 sequences are SNHLY and FYNNEI. CDR3 length equals 12 residues. Unique molecular identifiers were built into the TCRbeta library. TCRdb ran MiXCR on the PCR reads and lists one entry per CDR3 protein. The table has 200,000 to 250,000 distinct CDR3 sequences, approximately 7% seen once. This specimen was PBMCs, taken before TCRalphabeta/CD19-depleted stem cell transplant. This clonotype originated in a boy between 2 and 10 years old with acute lymphoblastic leukemia, due to receive a stem cell transplant. The rearrangement joins TRBV2 to TRBJ2-7; 7 bases match TRBD1. The CDR3 DNA reads as TGTGCCAGCAGTTTACAGGGGTTCGAGCAGTACTTC. Its protein product is CASSLQGFEQYF.